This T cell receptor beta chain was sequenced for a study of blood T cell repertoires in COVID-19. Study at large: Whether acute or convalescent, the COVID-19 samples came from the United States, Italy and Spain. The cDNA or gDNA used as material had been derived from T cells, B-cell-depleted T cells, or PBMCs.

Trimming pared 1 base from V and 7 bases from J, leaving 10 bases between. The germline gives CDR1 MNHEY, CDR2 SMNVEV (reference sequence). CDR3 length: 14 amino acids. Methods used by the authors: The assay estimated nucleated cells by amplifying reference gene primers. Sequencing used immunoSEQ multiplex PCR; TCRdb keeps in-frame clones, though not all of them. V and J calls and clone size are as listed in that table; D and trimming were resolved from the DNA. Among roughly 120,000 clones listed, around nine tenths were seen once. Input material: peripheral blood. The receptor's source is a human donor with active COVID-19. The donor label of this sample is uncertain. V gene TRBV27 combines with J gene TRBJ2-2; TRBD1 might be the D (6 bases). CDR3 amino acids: CASSLLQGNGELFF. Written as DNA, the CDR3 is TGTGCCAGCAGTTTATTGCAGGGGAACGGGGAGCTGTTTTTT.